These T cell receptor beta chains were read from a single sample in a study of post-analysis software for immune sequencing data. Each CDR3 protein is one row after TCRdb ran MiXCR on the PCR reads. Of hundreds of thousands of distinct CDR3 sequences detected, around 44% appear once; the ten largest clones hold 1.5% to 2%. The sequenced material came from blood. Source of these receptors: a girl between 10 and 17 years old with multiple sclerosis. The CDR3 runs from the conserved cysteine through the conserved F or W. The D gene is left open where the match is weak. Rows give clone size only sometimes, using once, few, many, or a class for an expanded clone.

J gene | clone size | D gene | V gene | CDR3 protein | CDR3 DNA
TRBJ2-7 | - | TRBD2 | TRBV20-1 | CSARGGTSGRSYEQYF | TGCAGTGCTAGAGGGGGGACTAGCGGGAGGTCTTACGAGCAGTACTTC
TRBJ2-7 | - | - | TRBV10-3 | CAIGEEGRDLYEQYF | TGTGCCATCGGGGAGGAAGGCAGGGATCTCTACGAGCAGTACTTC
TRBJ2-5 | - | TRBD1 | TRBV10-3 | CAISESTGVQIETQYF | TGTGCCATCAGTGAGTCGACAGGGGTTCAGATAGAGACCCAGTACTTC
TRBJ2-1 | - | - | TRBV12-3/TRBV12-4 | CASSLNGGGNEQFF | TGTGCCAGCAGTTTAAACGGAGGGGGAAATGAGCAGTTCTTC
TRBJ2-7 | - | - | TRBV20-1 | CSAVWAGAGEQYF | TGCAGTGCAGTATGGGCAGGGGCGGGCGAGCAGTACTTC
TRBJ2-7 | few | - | TRBV7-2 | CASSLAGLSSYEQYF | TGTGCCAGCAGCTTAGCCGGGCTTAGCTCCTACGAGCAGTACTTC
TRBJ2-3 | - | TRBD2 | TRBV11-2 | CASSLSGASTNTQYF | TGTGCCAGCAGCTTGAGCGGGGCTAGTACAAATACGCAGTATTTT
TRBJ1-5 | - | - | TRBV4-1 | CASSNPQGSNQPQHF | TGCGCCAGCAGCAACCCACAGGGAAGCAATCAGCCCCAGCATTTT
TRBJ1-2 | - | TRBD1 | TRBV3-1 | CASSQRTGGHGYTF | TGTGCCAGCAGCCAGAGGACAGGGGGGCATGGCTACACCTTC
TRBJ1-4 | many | - | TRBV29-1 | CSALEGGTEKLFF | TGCAGCGCCCTAGAGGGGGGGACGGAAAAACTGTTTTTT
TRBJ1-1 | - | - | TRBV5-4 | CAAREGQDEAFF | TGTGCCGCTCGGGAGGGACAAGATGAAGCTTTCTTT
TRBJ2-7 | few | - | TRBV1 | CTTRGRLQYF | TGCACGACACGGGGGCGGCTTCAGTACTTC
TRBJ2-1 | - | TRBD2 | TRBV7-8 | CASSPALSGRGAAYNEQFF | TGTGCCAGCAGCCCCGCCCTTAGCGGGAGAGGTGCTGCCTACAATGAGCAGTTCTTC
TRBJ1-4 | - | TRBD1 | TRBV20-1 | CSARPGGPNEKLFF | TGCAGTGCTAGGCCAGGGGGCCCTAATGAAAAACTGTTTTTT
TRBJ2-1 | - | TRBD2 | TRBV6-1 | CASGLAGYNEQFF | TGTGCCAGCGGACTAGCGGGGTACAATGAGCAGTTCTTC
TRBJ2-1 | few | - | TRBV12-3/TRBV12-4 | CASRTDYEQFF | TGTGCCAGCAGAACTGACTATGAGCAGTTCTTC
TRBJ2-3 | - | TRBD2 | TRBV12-3/TRBV12-4 | CASSSSGRDSTDTQYF | TGTGCCAGCAGCTCCAGCGGGAGGGACAGCACAGATACGCAGTATTTT
TRBJ1-2 | few | TRBD1 | TRBV29-1 | CSVVGTAGYTF | TGCAGCGTCGTCGGGACAGCTGGCTACACCTTC
TRBJ2-1 | few | TRBD2 | TRBV20-1 | CSAATSGSYNEQFF | TGCAGTGCGGCAACTAGCGGGTCATACAATGAGCAGTTCTTC
TRBJ2-5 | - | TRBD2 | TRBV5-1 | CASSPGGSGIQETQYF | TGCGCCAGCAGCCCGGGCGGTAGCGGGATCCAAGAGACCCAGTACTTC